This TCR beta chain was sequenced during a study of blood T cell repertoires in COVID-19. Study-level information: PBMCs, B-cell-depleted T cells, or T cells were the source of the cDNA or gDNA that made up the material.

Authors' processing steps: Counts of nucleated cells, estimated from reference gene primer amplification, were obtained. TCRdb keeps only in-frame clones here, not all; method: immunoSEQ multiplex PCR. V, J and clone size reflect that table, while D and trimming were determined from the DNA. Of around 160,000 clones detected, about 86% appear once; the ten largest clones hold about 9.4%. The sample consisted of peripheral blood. The clonotype comes from an older woman with COVID-19, enrolled during active disease.

CDR3 sequence: CASIILRWSNQPQHF. The CDR3 bases are TGCGCCAGCATTATTCTCAGGTGGAGCAATCAGCCCCAGCATTTT. The V gene is TRBV10-1, the J gene TRBJ1-5; no reliable D call. Looked up from germline, CDR1 is WNHNN and CDR2 is SYGVQD (reference sequence). The V end lost 7 bases, the J end lost 1 base, and 14 bases lay between the germline ends. The CDR3 is 15 residues long.